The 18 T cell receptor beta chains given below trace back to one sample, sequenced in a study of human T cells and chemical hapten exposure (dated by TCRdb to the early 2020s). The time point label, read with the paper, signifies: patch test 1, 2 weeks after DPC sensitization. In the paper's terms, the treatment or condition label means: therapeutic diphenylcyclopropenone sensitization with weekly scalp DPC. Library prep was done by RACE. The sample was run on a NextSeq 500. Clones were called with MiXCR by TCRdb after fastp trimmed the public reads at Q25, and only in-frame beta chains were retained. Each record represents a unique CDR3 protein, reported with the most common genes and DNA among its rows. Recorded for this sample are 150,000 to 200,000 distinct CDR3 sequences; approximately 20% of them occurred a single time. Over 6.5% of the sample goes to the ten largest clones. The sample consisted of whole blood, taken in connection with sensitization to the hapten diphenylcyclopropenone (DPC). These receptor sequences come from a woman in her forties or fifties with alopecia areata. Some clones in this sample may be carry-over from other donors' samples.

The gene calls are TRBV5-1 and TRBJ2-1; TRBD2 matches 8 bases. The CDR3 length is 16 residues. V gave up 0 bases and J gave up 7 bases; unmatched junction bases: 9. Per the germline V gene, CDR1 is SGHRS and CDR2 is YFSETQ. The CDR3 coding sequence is TGCGCCAGCAGCTTGGAGGCCGGGAGGGCGGGTAATGAGCAGTTCTTC. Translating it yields CASSLEAGRAGNEQFF.

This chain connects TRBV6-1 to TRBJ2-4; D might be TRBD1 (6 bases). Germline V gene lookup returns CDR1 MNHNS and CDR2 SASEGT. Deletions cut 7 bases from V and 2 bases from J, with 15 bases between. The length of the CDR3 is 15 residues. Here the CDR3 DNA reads TGTGCCAGCATAAAGACTGGGGGCACCAAAAACATTCAGTACTTC. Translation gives CASIKTGGTKNIQYF.

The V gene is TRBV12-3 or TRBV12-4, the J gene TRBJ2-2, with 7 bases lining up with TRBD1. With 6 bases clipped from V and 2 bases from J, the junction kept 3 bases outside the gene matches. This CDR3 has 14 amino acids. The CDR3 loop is CASSTGVNTGELFF. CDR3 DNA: TGTGCCAGCAGCACAGGGGTCAACACCGGGGAGCTGTTTTTT.

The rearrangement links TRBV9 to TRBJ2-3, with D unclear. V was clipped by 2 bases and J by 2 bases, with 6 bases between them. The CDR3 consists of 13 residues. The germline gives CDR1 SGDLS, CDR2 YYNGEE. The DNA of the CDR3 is TGTGCCAGCAGCGTTACAACCACAGATACGCAGTATTTT. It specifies CASSVTTTDTQYF. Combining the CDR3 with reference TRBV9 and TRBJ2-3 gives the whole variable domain DSGVTQTPKHLITATGQRVTLRCSPRSGDLSVYWYQQSLDQGLQFLIQYYNGEERAKGNILERFSAQQFPDLHSELNLSSLELGDSALYFCASSVTTTDTQYFGPGTRLTVL.

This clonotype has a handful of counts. For the CDR3, the DNA is TGCAGCGGTGGGACCACAGATACGCAGTATTTT. Amino acid sequence: CSGGTTDTQYF. V is TRBV29-1 and J is TRBJ2-3; D might be TRBD1 or TRBD2, each matching 5 bases. The CDR3 is made up of 11 amino acids. V gave up 7 bases and J gave up 2 bases, with 7 bases separating them. Per the germline V gene, CDR1 is SQVTM and CDR2 is ANQGSEA.

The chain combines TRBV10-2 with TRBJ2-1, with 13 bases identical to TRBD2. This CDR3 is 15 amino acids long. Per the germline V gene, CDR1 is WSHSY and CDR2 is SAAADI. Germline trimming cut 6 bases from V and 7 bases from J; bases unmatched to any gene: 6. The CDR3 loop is CASRELAGGKNEQFF. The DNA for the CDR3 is TGCGCCAGCAGGGAACTAGCGGGAGGGAAGAATGAGCAGTTCTTC.

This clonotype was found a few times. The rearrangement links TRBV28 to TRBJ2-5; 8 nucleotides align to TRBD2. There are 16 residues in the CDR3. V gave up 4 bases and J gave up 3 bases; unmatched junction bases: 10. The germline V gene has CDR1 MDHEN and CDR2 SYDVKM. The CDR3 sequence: CASSSYDVAGKETQYF. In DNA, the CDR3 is TGTGCCAGCAGTTCCTACGATGTAGCGGGGAAAGAGACCCAGTACTTC.

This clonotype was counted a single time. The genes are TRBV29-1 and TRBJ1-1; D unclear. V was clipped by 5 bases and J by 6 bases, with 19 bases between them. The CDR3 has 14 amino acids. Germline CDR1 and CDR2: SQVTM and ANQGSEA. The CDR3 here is CSVLDRGSVPEAFF. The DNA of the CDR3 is TGCAGCGTTCTTGATCGGGGTTCGGTGCCTGAAGCTTTCTTT.

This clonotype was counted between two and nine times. CDR3 DNA sequence: TGTGCCAGCAGCTTAGCTACTAGCGGGAGGCCCCGGTTCTTC. It translates to CASSLATSGRPRFF. V and J are TRBV7-2 and TRBJ2-1, with 12 nucleotides matching TRBD2. This CDR3 has 14 amino acids. The germline V gene encodes CDR1 SGHTA and CDR2 FQGNSA. The V segment lost 0 bases and the J segment 15 bases; nucleotides outside the gene matches: 6.

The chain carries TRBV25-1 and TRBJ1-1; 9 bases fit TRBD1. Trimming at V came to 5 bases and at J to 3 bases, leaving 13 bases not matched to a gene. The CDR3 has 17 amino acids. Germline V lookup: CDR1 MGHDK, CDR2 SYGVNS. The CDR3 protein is CASSPGPGTGPDTEAFF. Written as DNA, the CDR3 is TGTGCCAGCAGTCCAGGTCCCGGGACAGGGCCGGACACTGAAGCTTTCTTT.

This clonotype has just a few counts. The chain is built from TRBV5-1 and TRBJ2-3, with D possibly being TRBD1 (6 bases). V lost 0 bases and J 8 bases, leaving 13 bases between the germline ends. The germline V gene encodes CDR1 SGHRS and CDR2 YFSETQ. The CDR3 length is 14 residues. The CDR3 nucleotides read TGCGCCAGCAGCTTGGCGGACAGATCGGCTACGCAGTATTTT. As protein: CASSLADRSATQYF.

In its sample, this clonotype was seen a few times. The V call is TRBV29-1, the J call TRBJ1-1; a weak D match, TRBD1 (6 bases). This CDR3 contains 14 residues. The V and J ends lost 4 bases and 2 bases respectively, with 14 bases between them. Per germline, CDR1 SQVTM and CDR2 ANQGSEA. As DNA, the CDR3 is TGCAGCGTTGCTCGAGGGGGGGCTAACACTGAAGCTTTCTTT. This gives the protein CSVARGGANTEAFF.

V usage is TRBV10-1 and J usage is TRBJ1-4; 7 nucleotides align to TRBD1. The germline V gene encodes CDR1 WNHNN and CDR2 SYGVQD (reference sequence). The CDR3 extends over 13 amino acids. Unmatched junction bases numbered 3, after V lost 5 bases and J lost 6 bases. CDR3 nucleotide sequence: TGCGCCAGCAGTCGAACAGGGGATGAAAAACTGTTTTTT. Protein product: CASSRTGDEKLFF.

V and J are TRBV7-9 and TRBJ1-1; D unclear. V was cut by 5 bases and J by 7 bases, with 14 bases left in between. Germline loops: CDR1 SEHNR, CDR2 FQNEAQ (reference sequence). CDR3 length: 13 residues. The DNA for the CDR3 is TGTGCCAGCAGCACCCTCGGCGACCGTGAAGCTTTCTTT. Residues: CASSTLGDREAFF.

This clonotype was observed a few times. The CDR3 DNA reads as TGTGCCAGCAGCTCCCAGGGTAGCGGGAGGGCCAATGAGCAGTTCTTC. This sequence encodes CASSSQGSGRANEQFF. This chain uses TRBV7-6 with TRBJ2-1; TRBD2 matches at 11 bases. Unmatched junction bases numbered 8, after V lost 4 bases and J lost 6 bases. The germline V gene encodes CDR1 SGHVS and CDR2 FNYEAQ. This CDR3 is 16 amino acids long.

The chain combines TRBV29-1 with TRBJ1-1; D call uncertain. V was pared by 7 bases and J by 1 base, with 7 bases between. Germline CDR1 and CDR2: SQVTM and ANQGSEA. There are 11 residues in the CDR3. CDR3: CSGFENTEAFF. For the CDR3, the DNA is TGCAGCGGGTTTGAGAACACTGAAGCTTTCTTT.

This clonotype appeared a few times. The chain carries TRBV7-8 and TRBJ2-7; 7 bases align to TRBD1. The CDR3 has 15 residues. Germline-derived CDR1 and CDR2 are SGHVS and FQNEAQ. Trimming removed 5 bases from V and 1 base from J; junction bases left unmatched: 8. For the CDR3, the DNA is TGTGCCAGCAGCGCCGGGACAGCCAATTCCTACGAGCAGTACTTC. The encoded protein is CASSAGTANSYEQYF.

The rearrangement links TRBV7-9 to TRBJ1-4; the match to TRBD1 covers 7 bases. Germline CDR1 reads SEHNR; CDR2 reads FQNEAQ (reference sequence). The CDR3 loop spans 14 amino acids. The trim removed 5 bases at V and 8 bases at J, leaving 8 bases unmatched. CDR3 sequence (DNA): TGTGCCAGCAGCCTGGAAGGGGGCTGGGAAAAACTGTTTTTT. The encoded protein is CASSLEGGWEKLFF.